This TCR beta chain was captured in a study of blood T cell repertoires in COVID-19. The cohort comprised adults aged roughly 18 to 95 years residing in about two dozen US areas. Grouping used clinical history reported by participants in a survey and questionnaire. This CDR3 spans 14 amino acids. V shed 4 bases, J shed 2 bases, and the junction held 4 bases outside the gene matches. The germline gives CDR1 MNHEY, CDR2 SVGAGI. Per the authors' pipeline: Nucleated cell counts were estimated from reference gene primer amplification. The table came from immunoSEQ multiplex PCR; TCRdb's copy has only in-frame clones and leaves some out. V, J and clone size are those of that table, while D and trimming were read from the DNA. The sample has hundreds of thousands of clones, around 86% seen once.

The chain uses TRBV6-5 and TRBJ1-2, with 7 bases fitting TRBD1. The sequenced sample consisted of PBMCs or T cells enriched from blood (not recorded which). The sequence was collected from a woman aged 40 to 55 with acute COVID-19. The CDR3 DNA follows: TGTGCCAGCAGTTGGGCAGGGGGAAACTATGGCTACACCTTC. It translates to CASSWAGGNYGYTF.